These T cell receptor beta chains were read from a single sample in a study of graft-versus-host responses after intestinal transplantation. These TCRs' antigens remain unknown. Here immunoSEQ multiplex PCR was the method, and the copy in TCRdb shows in-frame clones only, minus some. The sample holds about 130,000 clones; about nine tenths are singletons and the top ten take approximately 0.2%. The sample here was unstimulated CD4+ T cells sorted from spleen or lymph node cells, taken before intestinal transplant. These receptors all stem from a human donor who received an intestinal transplant. Both conserved end residues are part of each CDR3. D genes are given only for firm matches. Not all rows give a size; the values are once, few, many and, for expanded clones, a class.

J gene	D gene	V gene	clone size	CDR3 DNA	CDR3 protein
TRBJ2-5	-	TRBV5-1	-	TGCGCCAGCAGCAGGGGGTCAGGCCGCGGGGAGACCCAGTACTTC	CASSRGSGRGETQYF
TRBJ2-1	TRBD2	TRBV19	-	TGTGCCAGTAGTATTATGGCGGTCGGTGGGGGGGTCAATGAGCAGTTCTTC	CASSIMAVGGGVNEQFF
TRBJ2-1	TRBD1	TRBV19	-	TGTGCCAGTAACGACAGGGGTCTAACCAGCTCCTACAATGAGCAGTTCTTC	CASNDRGLTSSYNEQFF
TRBJ2-5	-	TRBV18	-	TGTGCCAGCTCACCACCCACCAGAAGAGGGACCCAGTACTTC	CASSPPTRRGTQYF
TRBJ2-3	TRBD1	TRBV30	-	TGTGCCTGGTCCCGGGACAGGTTGGAGGGTACGCAGTATTTT	CAWSRDRLEGTQYF
TRBJ2-7	TRBD2	TRBV27	few	TGTGCCAGCAGTCTGACTAGCGGACTCTACGAGCAGTACTTC	CASSLTSGLYEQYF
TRBJ2-7	TRBD1	TRBV28	-	TGTGCCAGCAGTCTCAGGGGGACAAGCTCCTACGAGCAGTACTTC	CASSLRGTSSYEQYF
TRBJ1-2	TRBD1	TRBV5-1	-	TGCGCCAGCAGCTCATCTACCGGGACAGGGATCCTCTATGGCTACACCTTC	CASSSSTGTGILYGYTF
TRBJ2-1	TRBD2	TRBV10-1	-	TGCGCCACCGGGACTAGCGCGAACAATGAGCAGTTCTTC	CATGTSANNEQFF
TRBJ1-5	TRBD1	TRBV4-1	-	TGCGCCAGCAGCCAAGAGGGGACAGGGCTGAATCAGCCCCAGCATTTT	CASSQEGTGLNQPQHF
TRBJ2-6	-	TRBV9	-	TGTGCCAGCAGCGTATCTCCAGGGGGAGGTGGGGCCAACGTCCTGACTTTC	CASSVSPGGGGANVLTF
TRBJ1-5	TRBD1	TRBV5-6	-	TGTGCCAGCAGCTTAGGACAGGGAGATCAGCCCCAGCATTTT	CASSLGQGDQPQHF
TRBJ2-1	TRBD2	TRBV9	once	TGTGCCAGCAGCCCAGGACTAGCGGGAGCCTTCTACAATGAGCAGTTCTTC	CASSPGLAGAFYNEQFF
TRBJ2-2	TRBD2	TRBV4-3	-	TGCGCCAGCAGCCCAGCCCTGACTAGCGGGGGCTTATCGGGGGAGCTGTTTTTT	CASSPALTSGGLSGELFF
TRBJ2-2	TRBD2	TRBV9	-	TGTGCCAGCAGCGTACAACCTAGCGGGGGTAACACCGGGGAGCTGTTTTTT	CASSVQPSGGNTGELFF
TRBJ1-2	-	TRBV18	-	TGTGCCAGCTCACCAGGGGGCGGAAACTATGGCTACACCTTC	CASSPGGGNYGYTF
TRBJ2-5	TRBD1	TRBV14	once	TGTGCCAGCAGCCGCACCGGGACAGGGCGCGGCGAGACCCAGTACTTC	CASSRTGTGRGETQYF
TRBJ1-2	-	TRBV28	-	TGTGCCAGCAGTCTTACAGGGAGATCAGGAGGCTACACCTTC	CASSLTGRSGGYTF
TRBJ1-3	-	TRBV10-2	few	TGCGCCAGCAGTGAGTTGGGAAACACCATATATTTT	CASSELGNTIYF
TRBJ2-7	-	TRBV29-1	-	TGCAGCGCCGGGACCCCGAGCTCCTACGAGCAGTACTTC	CSAGTPSSYEQYF
TRBJ2-7	-	TRBV6-1	-	TGTGCCAGCAGGGCCCCGGGGGCGCCTTACGAGCAGTACTTC	CASRAPGAPYEQYF